This T cell receptor (beta chain) is from a study of T cell responses to AZD1222 COVID-19 vaccine. Study conclusions and caveats: Repertoire sampling happened only post peak T cell response. When two AZD1222 doses had been given, Spike-specific TCR breadth and depth rose. It should be noted that donors were predominantly white British and more often female, and clonal diversity was possibly underestimated.

A word on this clone: The antigen remains unidentified.

Some second doses came at about 4 weeks and others at about 12 weeks; these were pooled. The ends were cut back, 2 bases at V and 6 bases at J, with 5 bases in the middle. There are 12 residues in the CDR3. Germline V gene data show CDR1 as LGHDT and CDR2 as YNNKEL (reference sequence). Only in-frame clones appear in the TCRdb table, and some are missing; sequencing was by immunoSEQ multiplex PCR. In the table there are about 42,000 clones, approximately 88% of which are singletons. This clonotype was sampled from an adult who received the AZD1222 COVID-19 vaccine. The chain couples TRBV3-1 (or the pseudogene TRBV3-2) to TRBJ2-1, with a possible D match to TRBD1 (5 bases). Sequencing was performed on peripheral blood, taken 28 days after the second AZD1222 dose. CDR3 protein: CASSQQGNEQFF. The CDR3 DNA follows: TGTGCCAGCAGCCAACAGGGCAATGAGCAGTTCTTC.